The 30 T cell receptor beta chains below come from one sample, sequenced in a study of regulatory T cells in long-lasting Graves disease. The authors built TCR beta libraries using iRepertoire HTBI primers and Arm-PCR of CDR3 regions. Each CDR3 protein is one row after TCRdb ran MiXCR on the multiplex PCR reads. Of approximately 270,000 distinct CDR3 sequences listed, 18% were seen once; the top ten hold 12% to 15%. The time point: newly diagnosed GD, antithyroid drugs for less than 3 months. RNA from PBMCs was the source of the TCR library. These data also featured in a second study, about T cells in Graves' hyperthyroidism and ophthalmopathy.

The material sequenced was peripheral blood mononuclear cells (PBMCs), taken at new diagnosis, from a patient treated with antithyroid drugs. All receptors derive from a woman in her thirties with Graves disease.

In this sample, this clonotype turned up many times. The rearrangement uses TRBV12-3 or TRBV12-4 and TRBJ2-3; 10 nucleotides line up with TRBD2. V was pared by 7 bases and J by 0 bases, with 4 bases of the junction left unmatched. The CDR3 is 15 residues long. CDR3 DNA sequence: TGTGCCAGCATAGCGGGGGGTCCTAGCACAGATACGCAGTATTTT. Its translation is CASIAGGPSTDTQYF.

This clonotype was counted many times. CDR3 sequence (DNA): TGTGCCAGCAGCTTAGAGCCAGGTTGGACTGAAGCTTTCTTT. Translation: CASSLEPGWTEAFF. V is TRBV7-6 and J is TRBJ1-1; D call uncertain. V dropped 1 base and J dropped 5 bases, with 11 bases sitting between them. There are 14 residues in the CDR3. Germline V gene data show CDR1 as SGHVS and CDR2 as FNYEAQ. Complete variable domain (other parts from reference TRBV7-6 and TRBJ1-1): GAGVSQSPRYKVTKRGQDVALRCDPISGHVSLYWYRQALGQGPEFLTYFNYEAQQDKSGLPNDRFSAERPEGSISTLTIQRTEQRDSAMYRCASSLEPGWTEAFFGQGTRLTVV.

At least ten counts were recorded for this clonotype. The rearrangement uses TRBV7-9 and TRBJ1-2, with D unresolved. The CDR3 sequence is 15 residues long. The germline gives CDR1 SEHNR, CDR2 FQNEAQ (reference sequence). The germline V and J ends were trimmed by 7 bases and 0 bases, with 15 bases remaining between them. CDR3 sequence reads: CASNHPLTANYGYTF. CDR3 in DNA: TGTGCCAGCAACCACCCCCTTACAGCTAACTATGGCTACACCTTC. The entire variable domain, with the rest obtained from reference TRBV7-9 and TRBJ1-2, is as follows: DTGVSQNPRHKITKRGQNVTFRCDPISEHNRLYWYRQTLGQGPEFLTYFQNEAQLEKSRLLSDRFSAERPKGSFSTLEIQRTEQGDSAMYLCASNHPLTANYGYTFGSGTRLTVV.

Many counts were recorded for this clonotype. J is TRBJ2-7 and V is TRBV29-1; weak D call: TRBD1 (7 bases). The CDR3 is 14 amino acids. CDR1 is SQVTM and CDR2 is ANQGSEA in the germline V gene. V was cut by 1 base and J by 3 bases, with 13 bases left in between. CDR3 coding DNA: TGCAGCGTTGAAGGGGGGGCAGGGGGCTACGAGCAGTACTTC. Protein product: CSVEGGAGGYEQYF.

At least ten counts were recorded for this clonotype. The J gene is TRBJ2-5, the V gene TRBV4-2; 15 positions match TRBD2. The V gene end was trimmed by 3 bases and the J gene end by 4 bases; junction bases not matched to a gene: 3. Germline V gene lookup returns CDR1 LGHNA and CDR2 YNFKEQ. The CDR3 consists of 16 residues. The CDR3 sequence: CASSHRTSGGVETQYF. CDR3 bases: TGTGCCAGCAGCCACCGGACTAGCGGGGGGGTAGAGACCCAGTACTTC.

For the CDR3, the DNA is TGTGCCAGCTGGGACAGAAACAGTTATGGCTACACCTTC. It codes for CASWDRNSYGYTF. The J gene is TRBJ1-2, the V gene TRBV19, with 7 bases fitting TRBD1. The V gene's germline CDR1 is LNHDA and CDR2 SQIVND (reference sequence). The CDR3 has 13 residues. After removal of 9 bases from V and 5 bases from J, the junction contained 9 bases not matched to a gene.

This clonotype was seen repeatedly, ten times or more. Here the CDR3 reads CASSFRRDFYGYTF. In DNA, the CDR3 is TGTGCCAGCAGTTTTCGCAGGGACTTCTATGGCTACACCTTC. The chain couples TRBV6-5 to TRBJ1-2; tentatively, D is TRBD1 (5 bases). In germline, CDR1 is MNHEY, CDR2 SVGAGI. The CDR3 length is 14 residues. V shed 4 bases and J shed 4 bases, with 13 bases lying between them.

The genes are TRBV10-2 and TRBJ1-1; 9 bases are shared with TRBD1. Germline V lookup: CDR1 WSHSY, CDR2 SAAADI. Germline trimming cut 7 bases from V and 2 bases from J; bases unmatched to any gene: 14. The CDR3 length is 17 residues. The CDR3 protein is CASIGGQGDGTNTEAFF. CDR3 DNA: TGCGCCAGCATCGGGGGACAGGGCGATGGGACCAACACTGAAGCTTTCTTT.

This clonotype was found a few times. This sequence joins TRBV18 and TRBJ1-1; no firm D call. The germline V gene has CDR1 KGHSH and CDR2 LQKENI. CDR3 length: 13 amino acids. The germline V and J ends were trimmed by 5 bases and 1 base, with 8 bases remaining between them. Here the CDR3 reads CASSELPNTEAFF. The CDR3 DNA reads as TGTGCCAGCTCAGAACTCCCGAACACTGAAGCTTTCTTT.

This clonotype was observed at least ten times. The chain joins TRBV12-3 or TRBV12-4 to TRBJ1-2; the D is unclear. V was clipped by 4 bases and J by 9 bases, with 12 bases between them. The CDR3 length is 12 residues. The CDR3 bases are TGTGCCAGCAGTTGGAAAAAGGATTGCTACACCTTC. This sequence encodes CASSWKKDCYTF.

This clonotype was recorded a few times. A much larger clone sits a single nucleotide away, making a read error possible. The chain joins TRBV5-6 to TRBJ2-5, with D unclear. From germline, CDR1 is SGHDT and CDR2 YYEEEE. V gave up 4 bases and J gave up 2 bases, with 9 bases separating them. This CDR3 is built from 13 residues. CDR3 region: CASSPSWQETQYF. The CDR3 coding sequence is TGTGCCAGCAGCCCGTCCTGGCAAGAGACCCAGTACTTC.

This clonotype was recorded many times. The rearrangement links TRBV12-3 or TRBV12-4 to TRBJ1-4; perhaps TRBD1 as D (5 bases). Trimming shortened V by 5 bases and J by 4 bases, and 11 bases separated the two germline ends. The CDR3 covers 14 residues. The CDR3 is CASSPGPINEKLFF. The CDR3, as DNA: TGTGCCAGCAGTCCGGGACCCATTAATGAAAAACTGTTTTTT.

This clonotype appeared many times. This chain links TRBV12-3 or TRBV12-4 with TRBJ1-6; D is perhaps TRBD1 (5 bases). CDR3 length: 16 residues. Trimming took off 3 bases at V and 7 bases at J, with 16 bases between the two ends. This CDR3 reads CASSFDPQAVNSPLHF. CDR3 coding DNA: TGTGCCAGCAGTTTTGACCCACAGGCCGTAAATTCACCCCTCCACTTT.

Ten or more counts support this clonotype. J is TRBJ2-3 and V is TRBV5-1; TRBD1 might be the D (6 bases). Germline V gives CDR1 SGHRS, CDR2 YFSETQ. V lost 0 bases, J lost 4 bases, and 15 bases lay in between. This CDR3 is built from 16 residues. The CDR3 nucleotides read TGCGCCAGCAGCTTGGAGGCGACAGGACATCCAGATACGCAGTATTTT. Translation: CASSLEATGHPDTQYF.

This clonotype was counted at least ten times. This chain joins TRBV11-2 and TRBJ2-7; 8 nucleotides align to TRBD1. The CDR3 runs to 13 residues. In germline, CDR1 is SGHAT, CDR2 FQNNGV. Trimming took 5 bases from V and 11 from J; bases not matched to a gene: 11. The CDR3 DNA is TGTGCCAGCAGCGAGGACAGGGCGGGAAGGGAGTACTTC. This sequence encodes CASSEDRAGREYF. Filled out from reference TRBV11-2 and TRBJ2-7, the complete variable domain reads EAGVAQSPRYKIIEKRQSVAFWCNPISGHATLYWYQQILGQGPKLLIQFQNNGVVDDSQLPKDRFSAERLKGVDSTLKIQPAKLEDSAVYLCASSEDRAGREYFGPGTRLTVT.

Points on this clonotype: This is likely an artifact of a read error, given a far larger clone one base away. The chain recombines TRBV2 with TRBJ2-3; D tentatively reads TRBD1 or TRBD2 (5 bases each). CDR1 is SNHLY and CDR2 is FYNNEI in the germline V gene. This CDR3 has 16 residues. Between the trimmed V and J ends, which lost 5 bases and 4 bases, there was a span of 19 bases. The CDR3 protein is CASSFLSSWGADTQYF. The CDR3 nucleotides read TGTGCCAGCAGTTTTCTCTCTAGCTGGGGCGCAGATACGCAGTATTTT. Complete variable domain (other parts from reference TRBV2 and TRBJ2-3): EPEVTQTPSHQVTQMGQEVILRCVPISNHLYFYWYRQILGQKVEFLVSFYNNEISEKSEIFDDQFSVERPDGSNFTLKIRSTKLEDSAMYFCASSFLSSWGADTQYFGPGTRLTVL.

This clonotype came up many times. An end of the junction differs from the germline gene, which may be a read error. The chain uses TRBV7-7 and TRBJ2-7, with a possible D match to TRBD1 (7 bases). The CDR3 totals 16 residues. Germline V gene lookup returns CDR1 SSHAT and CDR2 FNYEAQ (reference sequence). CDR3 bases: TGTGCTAGCAGTCCGGGGCAGGGGGAGGAATTCCACGAGCAGTACTTC. Protein product: CASSPGQGEEFHEQYF.

This clonotype was detected ten times or more. The chain combines TRBV2 with TRBJ1-4; no firm D call. CDR1 is SNHLY and CDR2 is FYNNEI in the germline V gene. V shed 8 bases and J shed 8 bases, with 18 bases lying between them. This CDR3 comprises 14 residues. The CDR3 sequence: CASGRPWLGEKLFF. CDR3 bases: TGTGCCAGCGGTCGGCCCTGGCTGGGAGAAAAACTGTTTTTT. Full variable domain (missing parts from reference TRBV2 and TRBJ1-4): EPEVTQTPSHQVTQMGQEVILRCVPISNHLYFYWYRQILGQKVEFLVSFYNNEISEKSEIFDDQFSVERPDGSNFTLKIRSTKLEDSAMYFCASGRPWLGEKLFFGSGTQLSVL.

This chain links TRBV5-1 with TRBJ2-5; tentatively, D is TRBD2 (6 bases). Germline CDR1 reads SGHRS; CDR2 reads YFSETQ. V was pared by 2 bases and J by 2 bases, with 10 bases between. This CDR3 spans 14 amino acids. The CDR3 sequence is CASSFGGMQETQYF. The DNA of the CDR3 is TGCGCCAGCAGCTTCGGGGGAATGCAAGAGACCCAGTACTTC.

This clonotype was seen only a few times. A read error is possible here, since a much larger clone lies one base away. The chain carries TRBV20-1 and TRBJ2-7; D call uncertain. Per the germline V gene, CDR1 is DFQATT and CDR2 is SNEGSKA (reference sequence). Trimming took off 1 base at V and 4 bases at J, with 11 bases between the two ends. This CDR3 contains 13 residues. The CDR3 loop reads CSARGFQIYEQYF. CDR3 DNA sequence: TGCAGTGCTAGAGGTTTCCAAATTTACGAGCAGTACTTC.

This clonotype was seen once. V usage is TRBV24-1 and J usage is TRBJ2-2; possible D gene TRBD1, 5 bases. The CDR3 has 15 residues. Per the germline V gene, CDR1 is KGHDR and CDR2 is SFDVKD. The V end lost 2 bases, the J end lost 6 bases, and 12 bases lay between the germline ends. The CDR3 sequence: CATSDYHRIPGELFF. The CDR3 bases are TGTGCCACCAGTGATTATCACAGGATCCCCGGGGAGCTGTTTTTT.

This clonotype was seen repeatedly, ten times or more. The chain has TRBV12-3 or TRBV12-4 and TRBJ2-1; D is uncertain. Trimming took 2 bases from V and 4 from J, leaving 9 bases between them. The CDR3 runs 14 residues. The CDR3 region is CASSLTGGYNEQFF. DNA for the CDR3: TGTGCCAGCAGTTTAACTGGTGGGTACAATGAGCAGTTCTTC.

This chain connects TRBV7-3 to TRBJ1-2, with a possible D match to TRBD1 (5 bases). Trimming removed 2 bases at V and 3 bases at J, with 19 bases between. The CDR3 covers 17 residues. Germline V gene lookup returns CDR1 SGHTA and CDR2 FQGTGA. DNA for the CDR3: TGTGCCAGCAGCTTAGTGGCGCGACAGAGCTTATACTATGGCTACACCTTC. Its protein product is CASSLVARQSLYYGYTF.

This clonotype was observed at least ten times. This chain connects TRBV2 to TRBJ1-3, with a weak D call TRBD1 (6 bases). The CDR3 loop spans 14 amino acids. Trimming took 10 bases from V and 0 from J, leaving 13 bases between them. The V gene's germline CDR1 is SNHLY and CDR2 FYNNEI. DNA for the CDR3: TGTGCCACCTGGGACAACAACTCTGGAAACACCATATATTTT. It encodes CATWDNNSGNTIYF.

The chain uses TRBV7-2 and TRBJ2-1; maybe TRBD2 (5 bases). The V and J ends lost 5 bases and 12 bases respectively, with 20 bases between them. The CDR3 spans 14 residues. CDR1 and CDR2 (germline): SGHTA, FQGNSA. CDR3 sequence reads: CASSRRDSLKGQFF. The CDR3 DNA sequence: TGTGCCAGCAGCCGCCGGGATTCCCTAAAAGGGCAGTTCTTC.

The V call is TRBV28, the J call TRBJ1-5; tentatively, D is TRBD1 (5 bases). This CDR3 spans 16 amino acids. With 1 base removed from V and 3 bases from J, the gap between germline ends came to 13 bases. Germline CDR1 and CDR2: MDHEN and SYDVKM. The chain's CDR3 is CASSLFLGVPNQPQHF. The DNA for the CDR3 is TGTGCCAGCAGTTTATTCTTGGGGGTCCCCAATCAGCCCCAGCATTTT.

This clonotype has ten or more counts. V and J are TRBV20-1 and TRBJ2-3; 11 bases agree with TRBD1. Germline assignment: CDR1 DFQATT and CDR2 SNEGSKA (reference sequence). The CDR3 has 15 residues. V dropped 3 bases and J dropped 5; count of bases not matched to a gene: 7. CDR3 nucleotide sequence: TGCAGTGCTAGTCGGGGACAGGGGGATCTAGATACGCAGTATTTT. It is translated as CSASRGQGDLDTQYF.

Ten or more counts support this clonotype. This rearrangement joins TRBV6-1 to TRBJ2-1, with 8 bases matching TRBD2. The CDR3 is 14 amino acids. V trimming: 10 bases; J trimming: 1 base; junction bases outside the gene matches: 6. Germline lookup yields CDR1 MNHNS and CDR2 SASEGT. The CDR3 DNA follows: TGTGCCACCTCACCGGGAGGGTCCTACAATGAGCAGTTCTTC. It yields the protein CATSPGGSYNEQFF.

This clonotype was seen more than once but under ten times. The rearrangement uses TRBV4-1 and TRBJ2-7, with 8 bases aligning to TRBD1. Per the germline V gene, CDR1 is MGHRA and CDR2 is YSYEKL. The CDR3 is 15 residues long. The trim removed 3 bases at V and 4 bases at J, leaving 8 bases unmatched. CDR3 nucleotides: TGCGCCAGCAGCCACGGACAGGGAGGAGTATACGAGCAGTACTTC. Amino acid sequence: CASSHGQGGVYEQYF.

V gene TRBV6-1 combines with J gene TRBJ2-2; D is perhaps TRBD1 (5 bases). Trimming took 6 bases from V and 5 from J, leaving 10 bases between them. Germline V gene lookup returns CDR1 MNHNS and CDR2 SASEGT. CDR3 length equals 13 residues. The CDR3 DNA reads TGTGCCAGCAGACCACAGGAAACCGGGGAGCTGTTTTTT. Protein product: CASRPQETGELFF.